This T cell receptor beta chain was recovered during a study of esophageal squamous cell carcinoma under preoperative chemotherapy. Background on the study: Both tumor-infiltrating lymphocytes and peripheral blood T cells were profiled.

Germline CDR1 is MNHNS and CDR2 is SASEGT. The CDR3 contains 16 residues. TCRdb redid the calling of the PCR reads with MiXCR, one entry per CDR3 protein. This table has over 14,000 distinct CDR3 sequences, roughly 60% appearing once. Time point in this sample: before preoperative PTX-NDP chemotherapy. Points on this clonotype: A junction boundary mismatches the germline segment, possibly from a read error.

The clonotype originates from a human donor with esophageal squamous cell carcinoma. The donor label of this sample is uncertain. This chain connects TRBV6-1 to TRBJ2-3; a weak D match, TRBD2 (7 bases). Sampling was performed from a patient given preoperative chemotherapy. The CDR3 DNA reads TGTGCCAGCAGTCGCAACGGGGGGCGCGGGGCAGAGACGCAGTATTTT. Translation: CASSRNGGRGAETQYF.